This entry describes one T cell receptor (beta chain). The data derive from a study of cytomegalovirus exposure and HLA in healthy donors. The PCR made use of 60 Vbeta and 13 Jbeta primers. The protocol was immunoSEQ multiplex PCR, while the TCRdb copy is restricted to in-frame clones and leaves out a portion. This table holds 150,000 or so clones, around three quarters found once. Trimming took 6 bases from V and 3 from J; bases not matched to a gene: 5. CDR3 length: 13 amino acids. The germline gives CDR1 MNHEY, CDR2 SMNVEV (reference sequence). The clonotype comes from a woman in her 40s in good health and CMV-seronegative. Sequencing used PBMCs. The rearrangement links TRBV27 to TRBJ2-7; 7 nucleotides match TRBD2. CDR3 in DNA: TGTGCCAGCAGGGGGGGGGACCACTACGAGCAGTACTTC. Protein: CASRGGDHYEQYF.